The T cell receptor beta chain under discussion was sequenced for a study of technical replicates of blood from a handful of donors (dated by TCRdb to 2015 to 2018). As to this clone: It has no known antigen specificity. The sample holds no much larger clone one base away, and base qualities are not on file.

V gives up 1 base and J gives up 1 base, and the segment between their germline ends measures 8 bases. Per the germline V gene, SGHRS is the CDR1 and YFSETQ is the CDR2. The CDR3 spans 14 residues, from the cysteine through the phenylalanine. Only CDR3 DNA remains: 42 bases, in frame from the first base. The library came from the immunoSEQ multiplex PCR assay. TCRdb's version of the immuneACCESS table is confined to in-frame rearrangements and falls short of the full clone set. An unresolved V gene accounts for under half of the shortfall where checked; the remainder is of unknown origin. The sample includes about 85,000 clones, with 90% to 95% observed a single time. Clones ranked in the top ten supply approximately 0.25% of the sample.

The specimen was T cells isolated from PBMCs. The receptor comes from a human donor in good health. The receptor chain draws on TRBV5-1 and TRBJ2-5; the best D guess is TRBD1, with 5 bases matching. The CDR3 is CASSLRRVQETQYF. The sequenced DNA is TGCGCCAGCAGCTTGCGCAGGGTCCAAGAGACCCAGTACTTC.